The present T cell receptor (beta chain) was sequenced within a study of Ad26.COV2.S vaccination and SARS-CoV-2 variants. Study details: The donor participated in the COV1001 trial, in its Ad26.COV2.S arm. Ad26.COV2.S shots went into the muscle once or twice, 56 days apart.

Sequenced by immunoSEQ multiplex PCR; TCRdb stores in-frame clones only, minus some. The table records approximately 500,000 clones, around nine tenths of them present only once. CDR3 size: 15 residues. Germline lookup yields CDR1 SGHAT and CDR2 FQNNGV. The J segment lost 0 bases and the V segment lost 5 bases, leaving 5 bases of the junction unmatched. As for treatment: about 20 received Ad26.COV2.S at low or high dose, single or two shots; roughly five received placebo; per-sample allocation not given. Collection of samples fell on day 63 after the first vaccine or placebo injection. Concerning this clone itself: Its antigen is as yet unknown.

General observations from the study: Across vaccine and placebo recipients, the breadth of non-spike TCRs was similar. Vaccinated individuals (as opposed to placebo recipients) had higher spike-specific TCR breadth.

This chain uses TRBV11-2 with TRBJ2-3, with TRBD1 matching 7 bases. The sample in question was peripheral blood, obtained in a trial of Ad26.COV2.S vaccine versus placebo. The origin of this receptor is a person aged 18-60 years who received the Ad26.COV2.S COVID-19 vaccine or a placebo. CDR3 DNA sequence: TGTGCCAGCAGCATACGACAGGGAAGCACAGATACGCAGTATTTT. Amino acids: CASSIRQGSTDTQYF.